Here is one TCR beta chain with its context. What this receptor recognizes is not known. No quality values exist for individual bases; no much larger clone is one base distant. Instrument on record: Illumina NovaSeq 6000. cDNA libraries for TCRalpha and TCRbeta were prepared by 5'RACE using constant-segment primers, with sample barcodes and unique molecular identifiers added. RNA was extracted from every sample with Trizol reagent. Amplification of the libraries took two PCR steps, and the second step added a second sample barcode plus Illumina TruSeq adapters. Libraries were sequenced on an Illumina NovaSeq with 2 x 150 bp paired-end reads. Processing in the source paper ran as follows. Demultiplexing of reads and collapsing into UMI-guided consensus sequences were performed with migec v1.2.7. Using mixcr v2.1.11, the UMI consensuses were aligned to TRA and TRB V and J templates and assembled into clonotypes. Expanded or contracted clonotypes were those called significant by both edgeR and NoisET, with noise models trained on biological replicates. For edgeR calls, the cutoffs were a false discovery rate-adjusted p below 0.01 and a log2 fold-change threshold of 1. PCA with hierarchical clustering of max-normalized trajectories of the 1000 most abundant clonotypes was used as exploratory dynamics analysis. Separately sequenced CD4+ and CD8+ repertoires were used to assign the CD4 or CD8 phenotype of responding clones. TCRdb took the public reads, trimmed them with fastp at Q25, ran MiXCR for clone calling and kept in-frame beta chains. Rows with a matching CDR3 protein are joined into one entry that keeps the most common DNA and genes. The V and J calls were not made by the authors but by TCRdb's processing. In this sample the table shows 50,000 to 60,000 distinct CDR3 sequences, roughly 25% of which occur a single time. Roughly 44% of the sample is in the top ten clones.

V is clipped by 6 bases and J by 2 bases, and the sequence between their germline boundaries is 16 bases long. Measured from the cysteine to the phenylalanine, the CDR3 is 15 residues long. Left in the record is the CDR3 DNA by itself, 45 bases read in frame from the first base. CDR1 and CDR2, looked up from the germline V gene (reference sequence), are MNHNY and SVGAGI. Ficoll-Paque density gradient centrifugation was the method used to isolate PBMCs. This sample is part of a study of T-cell memory formation after mild COVID-19 (dated by TCRdb to the early 2020s). Study-level background: TCR sequence clusters from the two donors were found to be largely donor specific. T-cell clones expanding and contracting after mild COVID-19 in a couple of donors were tracked by longitudinal TCRalpha and TCRbeta repertoire sequencing. Two young, previously healthy adult volunteers made up the cohort, one male and one female.

Study-wide findings and limitations: Whether the second-wave clones peaking on day 37 were SARS-CoV-2 specific was not confirmed. Some responding clones were found in pre-infection memory, which suggests that pre-existing cross-reactive memory T cells took part in the SARS-CoV-2 response. The study included only a couple of mild cases, and larger cohorts that include severe cases with pre-infection samples were judged to be necessary. Clones that contracted from day 15 to 85 showed balanced CD4/CD8 phenotypes, whereas a second wave of clones that expanded from day 15 to 37 leaned towards CD4+. Contracting CD4+ clones turned up mainly in the CM and EM memory subsets, whereas EMRA was where CD8+ clones were enriched.

The chain is made from TRBV6-6 and TRBJ1-1; a confident D gene designation cannot be given. The sample consisted of PBMCs or a T cell subset sorted from them (not recorded which). This clonotype was sampled from a man aged 18 to 35 who had mild COVID-19 (a few samples of this study predate the infection). The sample titles of this study are shuffled in the database, so cell type and time point are left out; the donor was told from shared clones. The CDR3 protein: CASRVGLTLNTEAFF. The nucleotides are TGTGCCAGCAGGGTTGGACTGACGCTAAACACTGAAGCTTTCTTT.